This TCR beta chain was found in a study of human T cells and chemical hapten exposure. Overall study findings and caveats: With regard to DPC sensitization, TCRs above 1 in 1000 frequency did not change.

Via MiXCR, TCRdb re-called the RACE reads, giving one row per CDR3 protein. The sample consists of about 120,000 distinct CDR3 sequences, approximately 12% of them appearing once. As concerns this clonotype: What it binds is unknown.

Noted time point: pre-sensitization, week 0. As for treatment: therapeutic diphenylcyclopropenone sensitization with weekly scalp DPC. Donors were 18 to 70-year-old alopecia patients suitable for DPC. This CDR3 region has 12 residues. V was clipped by 4 bases and J by 6 bases; unmatched bases: 1. Germline loops: CDR1 SGHAT, CDR2 FQNNGV. This receptor was taken from a woman under 30 with alopecia areata. Some clones in this sample may be carry-over from other donors' samples. This sequence joins TRBV11-2 and TRBJ1-1, with 8 bases matching TRBD1. The source was whole blood, collected in connection with sensitization to the hapten diphenylcyclopropenone (DPC). This chain's CDR3 is CASSSTGAEAFF. As DNA, the CDR3 is TGTGCCAGCAGCTCGACAGGGGCTGAAGCTTTCTTT.